This TCR beta chain was recorded in a study of response to subunit inactivated influenza vaccine. TCRdb processed the RT-PCR reads anew with MiXCR; each CDR3 protein has one entry. The sample includes roughly 700,000 distinct CDR3 sequences, about 15% seen only once; the top ten take 5.5% to 7%. In germline, CDR1 is DFQATT, CDR2 SNEGSKA (reference sequence). V trimming: 2 bases; J trimming: 7 bases; junction bases outside the gene matches: 24. This CDR3 contains 20 residues. This clonotype was detected only a few times. This specimen consisted of PBMCs from blood, obtained 14 days before vaccination. The V call is TRBV20-1, the J call TRBJ2-1, with 9 nucleotides matching TRBD2. The receptor was isolated from a man aged 50 or older who received an inactivated influenza vaccine. The CDR3 coding sequence is TGCAGTGCTAGACCCACGACGATCGGGTTAGCGGGAGAGGTTAGGAATGAGCAGTTCTTC. Translating gives CSARPTTIGLAGEVRNEQFF.